This T cell receptor (beta chain) was identified in a study of regulatory T cells in long-lasting Graves disease (dated by TCRdb to 2020 to 2022). For context, the study as a whole: Newly diagnosed Graves' disease patients had taken antithyroid drugs for less than 3 months. This study used TCR sequencing and RNA sequencing of peripheral blood to compare persistent Graves' disease patients against newly diagnosed Graves' disease patients. The study was registered as a clinical trial and conducted in China. A total of approximately 35 samples underwent TCR sequencing: some 13 from persistent and around 20 from newly diagnosed Graves' disease patients.

Receptor libraries were prepared by multiplex PCR. The sequencer listed for this sample is Illumina HiSeq 4000. To build TCR beta libraries, CDR3 regions were amplified by Arm-PCR using iRepertoire HTBI primers. Before sequencing, the PCR products underwent gel purification. The authors' pipeline ran thus. Gene usage analysis of CDR3 amino acid clonotypes used the 55 to 80 TRBV and 14 TRBJ segments found across samples. COPE and FqMerger were used to merge filtered high-quality paired reads into contigs. Contigs were aligned with BLAST to IMGT TRBV, TRBD and TRBJ reference genes, and CDR3 was defined per IMGT. Highly expanded clones were defined as clonotypes with a frequency above 0.1%. Repertoire diversity was measured by Shannon entropy, and V-J evenness by the Gini coefficient. Public clonotypes were defined as clonotypes shared by more than one individual. TCRdb cleaned the public reads at Q25 with fastp, built clones with MiXCR and kept in-frame beta chains. Merged by CDR3 protein, the rows form single entries marked with the most common genes and DNA. For this entry, the V and J calls and clone size follow TCRdb and not the study's own pipeline. Present in this sample are 350,000 to 500,000 distinct CDR3 sequences, around 15% of which were seen just once. The ten largest clones capture around 10% of the sample.

Concerning this clonotype: There is no known antigen for this receptor. The sample holds no much larger clone one base away, and base qualities are not on file.

From the cysteine up to the phenylalanine, the CDR3 has a length of 15 residues. Of the read, only the CDR3 DNA is kept; its 45 bases are in frame from base 1. Germline trimming amounts to 4 bases on V and 3 bases on J, with 8 as the count of junction bases outside the gene matches. CDR1 and CDR2 were assigned from the germline V gene as MGHRA and YSYEKL. Overall study outcomes, separate from this receptor: Because the primary lesion, thyroid tissue, could not be accessed, the study looked at peripheral blood alone. Patients with persistent disease shared more public clonotypes (roughly 2,900) than newly diagnosed patients did (around 930). The small sample size was acknowledged by the authors as a limitation that may reduce accuracy. Sequencing and analysis were limited to the TCR beta chain. Persistent disease showed preferential use of TRBV28, TRBJ1-2 and TRBJ2-5, whereas newly diagnosed disease favored TRBV20-1 and TRBJ2-1. Compared with newly diagnosed patients, persistent Graves' disease patients had lower TCR Shannon entropy and fewer highly expanded clones, which suggests clonal expansion.

Read against the paper, the sample's time point label means: newly diagnosed GD, antithyroid drugs for less than 3 months. For both TCR sequencing and RNA sequencing, RNA was extracted from PBMCs using TRIzol. Graves' disease was diagnosed according to American Thyroid Association guidelines. Recruitment of patients was carried out at an endocrinology department in Xi'an, China. Each patient gave 7 to 9.5 milliliters of peripheral blood, collected in an EDTA anticoagulant tube. Ficoll Paque Plus density gradient separation was used to isolate PBMCs, and no further T cell sorting was performed. RNA quality was checked with an Agilent 2100 Bioanalyzer and agarose gel, and concentration with a NanoDrop 2000. These data were likewise used in another study, on T cells in Graves' hyperthyroidism and ophthalmopathy. According to the second study: A patient counted as having stable Graves' hyperthyroidism if no progression to ophthalmopathy occurred over 18 months of follow-up. The hyperthyroidism patients were between 18 and 65 years old and newly diagnosed, with a disease duration of less than 2 months. The study excluded patients with uncontrolled infections, other autoimmune diseases, pregnancy or lactation. Diagnoses were based on clinical symptoms, serum thyroxine and TRAb, thyroid ultrasound and orbital computed tomography. The TCR CDR3 was subjected to a first round of RT-PCR using the HTBI primer set and the Qiagen OneStep RT-PCR kit. Most expanded thyroid clonotypes (frequency above 0.001) were also detected in blood, a finding suggesting that blood repertoires may reflect thyroid immune responses. A 13 V-J signature model separated ophthalmopathy from stable hyperthyroidism, with approximately 87% sensitivity and roughly 82% specificity in cross-validation and 80%/75% in testing. In validation, the model predicted progression to ophthalmopathy with just under 71% sensitivity and around 72% specificity, a median of around 6.6 months before onset. To identify TCR V-J signatures that set the groups apart, the researchers used a discovery cohort of more than 95 patients, made up of 40 to 45 with Graves' ophthalmopathy and about 59 with stable Graves' hyperthyroidism. An independent validation cohort of fewer than 20 hyperthyroidism patients and 17 patients who later progressed to ophthalmopathy tested prospective prediction of ophthalmopathy. The roughly 91 discovery patients were randomly divided into training and test sets at a 7:3 ratio. Thyroid tissue and blood T-cell repertoires from several Graves' hyperthyroidism patients were also compared in the study. Following sampling, methimazole starting at 30 mg daily was given to hyperthyroidism patients, and high-dose intravenous methylprednisolone was given to ophthalmopathy patients. The libraries were constructed in a second round of multiplex PCR and then size-selected and purified. Paired-end sequencing of the libraries was performed with 100 bp reads on an Illumina HiSeq2000. SOAPnuke was used to process the raw data, removing reads that contained adapters or uncalled bases, had a mean Phred below 15, or lacked an exact match to the constant primer or identifier. COPE v1.2.5 was used to merge high-quality paired reads, and clonotypes were defined as unique nucleotide sequences. MiTCR v1.1 was used to align clonotypes to the IMGT TRBV, TRBD and TRBJ reference segments. Analysis was restricted to V-J combinations with a frequency above 0.0001, which covered 98% to 99.2% of repertoires. A TCS score was defined as the ratio of F50 (clonal expansion) to E x V (chaos), with BLOSUM62-based TCRdist applied between CDR3 peptides within each V-J. Welch's t-statistics and random forest reduced fewer than 600 V-J features to under 15, which were used in a naive Bayes classifier (R e1071). No statistical method was used to fix the sample size in advance, and group allocation was not hidden from the investigators. The paper describes TCR Vbeta CDR3 sequencing of 120 to 150 peripheral blood samples, made up of fewer than 50 ophthalmopathy patients, over 70 hyperthyroidism patients and 17 progressor patients.

Source: peripheral blood mononuclear cells (PBMCs), taken at new diagnosis, from a patient treated with antithyroid drugs. The chain links TRBV4-1 with TRBJ2-7; TRBD2 agrees with 8 junctional bases. This receptor was obtained from a woman aged 25 to 45 with Graves disease. Donor details come from another sample of the same person, matched by shared clones. The nucleotides read TGCGCCAGCAGCCCCCGGGGGGGCGGGAGCTACGAGCAGTACTTC. This is translated as CASSPRGGGSYEQYF.